Sequencing of this T cell receptor (beta chain) was carried out in a study of tumor-infiltrating lymphocytes in primary liver carcinoma. Overall study: The study obtained roughly 3.5 to 7.13 million productive TCRbeta reads per sample, similar across tissue types.

In addition to blood RNA drawn from unsorted whole blood, germline DNA was extracted. With regard to this clonotype: One junction end disagrees with the germline gene, perhaps due to a read error.

This CDR3 has 15 residues. The germline CDR1 and CDR2 sequences are SGHNT and YENEEA. The authors made TCR beta cDNA from around 500 ng total RNA with a constant-region primer. It was through three nested multiplex PCR rounds of slightly modified ARM-PCR that TCR beta libraries arose. TRBV1-TRBV30 forward primers paired with a C-beta reverse primer were used in the first two PCR rounds, which ran around 10 cycles each. TCRdb reanalysed the multiplex PCR reads using MiXCR and keeps one entry per CDR3 protein. The sample includes 300,000 to 350,000 distinct CDR3 sequences, about 50% of them seen just once.

The receptor's source is a woman in her twenties or thirties with primary liver carcinoma and hepatitis B virus infection. V is TRBV11-3 and J is TRBJ2-2; 10 bases map to TRBD2. Sample: peripheral blood. The CDR3 nucleotides read TGTGCCAGCAGCTCGGGACTAGCGAACGCCGGGGAACTGTTTTTT. Its protein is CASSSGLANAGELFF. The full variable domain, completed using reference TRBV11-3 and TRBJ2-2, is EAGVVQSPRYKIIEKKQPVAFWCNPISGHNTLYWYLQNLGQGPELLIRYENEEAVDDSQLPKDRFSAERLKGVDSTLKIQPAELGDSAVYLCASSSGLANAGELFFGEGSRLTVL.